This T cell receptor (beta chain) was captured by sequencing in a study of T cells in localized non-small cell lung cancer. Overall study results and limits: An association was observed between higher blood T cell density and longer overall survival. It remains possible that heterogeneity exists, since only one tumor region was sequenced. Median approximately 61 top-100 tumor clones were shared with paired adjacent lung. The study found T cell clonality highest in uninvolved adjacent lung, above tumor.

CDR3 length: 14 amino acids. Germline V gene sequence: CDR1 LNHDA, CDR2 SQIVND (reference sequence). Between the trimmed V and J ends, which lost 6 bases and 0 bases, there was a span of 10 bases. Sequencing used immunoSEQ multiplex PCR; TCRdb keeps in-frame clones, though not all of them. The data contain about 3,400 clones, roughly 29% of them seen just once; the ten biggest clones take up 15%. Concerning this clone: What it binds is unknown.

The material was lung tumor tissue, obtained before any cancer treatment. The chain employs TRBV19 and TRBJ2-3; D is perhaps TRBD1 (5 bases). This clonotype originated in a female donor of 60 years or more with stage I lung adenocarcinoma. The CDR3 DNA reads TGTGCCAGTAGCAGGGTGAGGAGCACAGATACGCAGTATTTT. Translation gives CASSRVRSTDTQYF.